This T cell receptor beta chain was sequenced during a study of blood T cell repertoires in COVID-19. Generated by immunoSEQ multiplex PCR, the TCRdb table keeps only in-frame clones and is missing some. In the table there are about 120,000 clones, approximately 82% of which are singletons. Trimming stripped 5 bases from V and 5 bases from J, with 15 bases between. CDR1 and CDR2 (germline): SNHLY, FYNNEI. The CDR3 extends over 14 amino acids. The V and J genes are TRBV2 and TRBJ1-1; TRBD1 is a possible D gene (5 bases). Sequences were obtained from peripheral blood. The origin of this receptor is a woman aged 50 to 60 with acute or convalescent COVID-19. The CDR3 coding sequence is TGTGCCAGCAGTCCGACAGAAGTGGAGACTGAAGCTTTCTTT. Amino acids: CASSPTEVETEAFF.